The rows below give T cell receptor beta chains drawn from one sample of a study of PD-L1 blockade in urothelial cancer. Assay used: immunoSEQ multiplex PCR; TCRdb lists only in-frame clones, some missing. The sample lists 40,000 or so clones; 75% to 90% were seen once. This sample comprised PBMCs, obtained around atezolizumab (anti-PD-L1) treatment. These TCRs come from a man aged 55 to 69 with urothelial cancer. CDR3s include the opening cysteine and the closing phenylalanine or tryptophan. Each record gives: V gene, D gene, clone size, J gene, CDR3 protein, CDR3 DNA. D genes are given only for firm matches. Size is stated for part of the rows, as once, few or many counts, or as a class when the clone is expanded.

V gene: TRBV10-2
D gene: TRBD2
clone size: NA
J gene: TRBJ2-3
CDR3 protein: CASSGLRLAGTPDTQYF
CDR3 DNA: TGCGCCAGCAGTGGCCTACGACTAGCGGGGACCCCAGATACGCAGTATTTT

V gene: TRBV4-2
D gene: NA
clone size: NA
J gene: TRBJ1-6
CDR3 protein: CASSQDSSPLHF
CDR3 DNA: TGTGCCAGCAGCCAAGATTCGTCCCCCCTCCACTTT

V gene: TRBV10-1
D gene: NA
clone size: few
J gene: TRBJ1-6
CDR3 protein: CASSEVVNSPLHF
CDR3 DNA: TGCGCCAGCAGTGAGGTCGTAAATTCACCCCTCCACTTT

V gene: TRBV13
D gene: TRBD1
clone size: NA
J gene: TRBJ1-1
CDR3 protein: CASSPWGQGNTEAFF
CDR3 DNA: TGTGCCAGCAGCCCATGGGGACAGGGAAACACTGAAGCTTTCTTT

V gene: TRBV25-1
D gene: TRBD2
clone size: NA
J gene: TRBJ2-7
CDR3 protein: CASSLAGDLYEQCF
CDR3 DNA: TGTGCCAGCAGTCTAGCGGGAGACTTATACGAGCAGTGCTTC

V gene: TRBV5-8
D gene: NA
clone size: NA
J gene: TRBJ2-1
CDR3 protein: CASSLRGLGEQFF
CDR3 DNA: TGTGCCAGCAGCTTGAGGGGGTTGGGAGAGCAGTTCTTC

V gene: TRBV10-3
D gene: NA
clone size: NA
J gene: TRBJ1-5
CDR3 protein: CAISESMGAAQPQHF
CDR3 DNA: TGTGCCATCAGTGAGTCGATGGGGGCCGCTCAGCCCCAGCATTTT

V gene: TRBV29-1
D gene: NA
clone size: NA
J gene: TRBJ2-1
CDR3 protein: CSVRGAGPRPEQFF
CDR3 DNA: TGCAGCGTTAGGGGAGCGGGCCCGCGCCCTGAGCAGTTCTTC

V gene: TRBV6-5
D gene: NA
clone size: few
J gene: TRBJ1-1
CDR3 protein: CASSYSSVTEAFF
CDR3 DNA: TGTGCCAGCAGTTACTCGTCAGTCACTGAAGCTTTCTTT

V gene: TRBV5-4
D gene: TRBD2
clone size: NA
J gene: TRBJ2-3
CDR3 protein: CASSWTSGSTDTQYF
CDR3 DNA: TGTGCCAGCAGTTGGACTAGCGGTAGCACAGATACGCAGTATTTT

V gene: TRBV5-5
D gene: TRBD1
clone size: NA
J gene: TRBJ1-1
CDR3 protein: CASTSPQGARTEAFF
CDR3 DNA: TGTGCCAGCACCTCACCCCAGGGGGCGAGGACTGAAGCTTTCTTT

V gene: TRBV30
D gene: NA
clone size: NA
J gene: TRBJ2-2
CDR3 protein: CAWGRLGGHTGELFF
CDR3 DNA: TGTGCCTGGGGCAGGTTAGGGGGTCACACCGGGGAGCTGTTTTTT

V gene: TRBV6-1
D gene: NA
clone size: NA
J gene: TRBJ1-1
CDR3 protein: CASKGGSLNTEAFF
CDR3 DNA: TGTGCCAGTAAAGGGGGAAGTCTGAACACTGAAGCTTTCTTT

V gene: TRBV15
D gene: NA
clone size: NA
J gene: TRBJ1-2
CDR3 protein: CATSAGHYGYTF
CDR3 DNA: TGTGCCACCAGCGCGGGACACTATGGCTACACCTTC

V gene: TRBV7-2
D gene: TRBD1
clone size: NA
J gene: TRBJ2-5
CDR3 protein: CASSLAQGGWETQYF
CDR3 DNA: TGTGCCAGCAGCTTAGCGCAAGGGGGCTGGGAGACCCAGTACTTC

V gene: TRBV29-1
D gene: NA
clone size: NA
J gene: TRBJ2-3
CDR3 protein: CSVRGQGTDTQYF
CDR3 DNA: TGCAGCGTGAGGGGCCAGGGGACAGATACGCAGTATTTT

V gene: TRBV19
D gene: NA
clone size: once
J gene: TRBJ1-6
CDR3 protein: CASTIGGSSYNSPLHF
CDR3 DNA: TGTGCCAGTACTATAGGAGGCAGCTCCTATAATTCACCCCTCCACTTT

V gene: TRBV6-6
D gene: NA
clone size: NA
J gene: TRBJ1-5
CDR3 protein: CASSLGRGGTPQHF
CDR3 DNA: TGTGCCAGCAGTTTAGGCCGGGGTGGAACGCCCCAGCATTTT

V gene: TRBV5-1
D gene: NA
clone size: NA
J gene: TRBJ1-1
CDR3 protein: CASSLAGGRNTEAFF
CDR3 DNA: TGCGCCAGCAGCTTGGCCGGGGGGCGGAACACTGAAGCTTTCTTT

V gene: TRBV5-1
D gene: NA
clone size: NA
J gene: TRBJ1-2
CDR3 protein: CASSLRDTSGYTF
CDR3 DNA: TGCGCCAGCAGCTTGAGGGACACCTCTGGCTACACCTTC

V gene: TRBV4-1
D gene: NA
clone size: NA
J gene: TRBJ2-3
CDR3 protein: CASSQGLVTDTQYF
CDR3 DNA: TGCGCCAGCAGCCAAGGACTAGTAACAGATACGCAGTATTTT

V gene: TRBV5-5
D gene: TRBD1
clone size: once
J gene: TRBJ1-1
CDR3 protein: CASSPSAGGGGNTEAFF
CDR3 DNA: TGTGCCAGCAGCCCCTCGGCAGGGGGCGGGGGGAACACTGAAGCTTTCTTT

V gene: TRBV18
D gene: TRBD1
clone size: NA
J gene: TRBJ1-3
CDR3 protein: CASSPPDRAGNTIYF
CDR3 DNA: TGTGCCAGCTCACCACCTGACAGGGCTGGAAACACCATATATTTT

V gene: TRBV19
D gene: NA
clone size: once
J gene: TRBJ1-2
CDR3 protein: CASSIAAYGYTF
CDR3 DNA: TGTGCCAGTAGTATTGCGGCCTATGGCTACACCTTC